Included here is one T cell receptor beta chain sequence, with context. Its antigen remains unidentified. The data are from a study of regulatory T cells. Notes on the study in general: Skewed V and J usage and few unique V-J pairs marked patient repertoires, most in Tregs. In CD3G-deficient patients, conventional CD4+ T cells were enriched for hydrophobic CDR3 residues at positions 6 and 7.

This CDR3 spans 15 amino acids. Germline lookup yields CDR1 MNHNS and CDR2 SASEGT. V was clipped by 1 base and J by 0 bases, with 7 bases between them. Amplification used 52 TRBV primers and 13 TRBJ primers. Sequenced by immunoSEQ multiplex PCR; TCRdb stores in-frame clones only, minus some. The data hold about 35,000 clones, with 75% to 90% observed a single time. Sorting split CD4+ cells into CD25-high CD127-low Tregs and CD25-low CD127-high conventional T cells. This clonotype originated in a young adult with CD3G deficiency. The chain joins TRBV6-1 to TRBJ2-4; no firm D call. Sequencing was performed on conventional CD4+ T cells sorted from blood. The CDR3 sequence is CASSEGLLAKNIQYF. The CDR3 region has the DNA TGTGCCAGCAGTGAAGGGCTCCTAGCCAAAAACATTCAGTACTTC.